The 26 T cell receptor beta chains given below trace back to one sample, sequenced in a study of Ad26.COV2.S vaccination and SARS-CoV-2 variants. Treatment denoted: around 19 received Ad26.COV2.S at low or high dose, single or two shots; about 5 received placebo; per-sample allocation not given. Repertoires come from day 63 after the first vaccine or placebo injection. Sequencing was performed with immunoSEQ multiplex PCR; in TCRdb, only in-frame clones are kept and a portion is missing. The table lists around 300,000 clones, 85% to 90% of them singletons. Sequencing was performed on peripheral blood, taken in a trial of Ad26.COV2.S vaccine versus placebo. The origin of the receptors is a person aged 18 to 59 who received the Ad26.COV2.S COVID-19 vaccine or a placebo.

The chain is built from TRBV13 and TRBJ1-2, with D possibly matching TRBD1 (6 bases). V shed 7 bases and J shed 1 base, with 22 bases lying between them. The CDR3 extends over 17 amino acids. Germline V gene data show CDR1 as PRHDT and CDR2 as FYEKMQ (reference sequence). The CDR3 DNA follows: TGTGCCAGCAACAATCCTGCCGGACAGTCGTTTAACTATGGCTACACCTTC. Protein sequence: CASNNPAGQSFNYGYTF.

The chain carries TRBV6-2 or TRBV6-3 and TRBJ2-1; possibly TRBD2 for D (5 bases). Per germline, CDR1 MNHEY and CDR2 SVGEGT. The CDR3 extends over 15 amino acids. V was trimmed by 3 bases and J by 5 bases, leaving 14 bases between them. CDR3 nucleotides: TGTGCCAGCAGTTATCCGGGGATAGGGAACAATGAGCAGTTCTTC. It specifies CASSYPGIGNNEQFF.

This chain uses TRBV19 with TRBJ2-1; D unclear. CDR3 length equals 14 residues. Trimming removed 0 bases from V and 1 base from J, with 4 bases in between. Germline V gives CDR1 LNHDA, CDR2 SQIVND (reference sequence). Here the CDR3 reads CASSIEGSYNEQFF. Here the CDR3 DNA reads TGTGCCAGTAGTATAGAAGGTTCCTACAATGAGCAGTTCTTC.

The V and J genes are TRBV15 and TRBJ1-5; D is undetermined. The V gene lost 3 bases and the J gene lost 4 bases, with 4 bases spanning the gap. The CDR3 length is 12 residues. CDR1 LNHNV and CDR2 YYDKDF come from the germline V gene (reference sequence). CDR3 loop: CATSSSNQPQHF. CDR3 bases: TGTGCCACCAGCAGCTCTAATCAGCCCCAGCATTTT.

The gene calls are TRBV2 and TRBJ2-2, with D possibly TRBD1 on 5 matching bases. The ends were cut back, 4 bases at V and 7 bases at J, with 10 bases in the middle. Germline values: CDR1 SNHLY, CDR2 FYNNEI. The CDR3 is made up of 13 amino acids. The CDR3 here is CASSGSRDGELFF. The CDR3 region has the DNA TGTGCCAGCAGTGGTTCCAGGGACGGGGAGCTGTTTTTT.

The CDR3 DNA reads as TGTGCCAGCAGTGAAAGGACAGGGACACTTAACACCGGGGAGCTGTTTTTT. Its protein is CASSERTGTLNTGELFF. The chain uses TRBV2 and TRBJ2-2; 8 positions match TRBD1. CDR3 length: 17 amino acids. The J segment lost 2 bases and the V segment lost 2 bases, leaving 7 bases of the junction unmatched. Germline assignment: CDR1 SNHLY and CDR2 FYNNEI.

The chain is built from TRBV5-1 and TRBJ2-5; 9 bases match TRBD1. Germline V gene sequence: CDR1 SGHRS, CDR2 YFSETQ. The V segment lost 2 bases and the J segment 2 bases; nucleotides outside the gene matches: 1. This CDR3 is built from 14 residues. Here the CDR3 reads CASSLQGAQETQYF. Written as DNA, the CDR3 is TGCGCCAGCAGCTTACAGGGGGCTCAAGAGACCCAGTACTTC.

J is TRBJ1-1 and V is TRBV6-2 or TRBV6-3; the D gene is possibly TRBD1 (6 bases). The CDR3 is 18 amino acids. The germline CDR1 and CDR2 sequences are MNHEY and SVGEGT. V was cut by 0 bases and J by 1 base, with 18 bases left in between. CDR3 region: CASSYSGQGWGPNTEAFF. In nucleotides, the CDR3 is TGTGCCAGCAGTTACTCCGGGCAGGGATGGGGGCCGAACACTGAAGCTTTCTTT.

The chain is built from TRBV19 and TRBJ2-1; D possibly matches TRBD1 or TRBD2 (5 bases each). Germline CDR1 is LNHDA and CDR2 is SQIVND (reference sequence). The V and J ends lost 3 bases and 1 base respectively, with 10 bases between them. The length of the CDR3 is 15 residues. CDR3 protein: CASSMGTASYNEQFF. CDR3 sequence (DNA): TGTGCCAGTAGTATGGGGACCGCTTCCTACAATGAGCAGTTCTTC.

The table lists this clone with a count of one. The chain employs TRBV6-2 or TRBV6-3 and TRBJ1-1; D is uncertain. Trimming cost V 0 bases and J 1 base, with 12 bases left between them. Per germline, CDR1 MNHEY and CDR2 SVGEGT. The CDR3 loop spans 16 amino acids. DNA of the CDR3: TGTGCCAGCAGTTACTCGACAAGGACGGCGAACACTGAAGCTTTCTTT. It encodes CASSYSTRTANTEAFF.

The chain links TRBV4-1 to TRBJ2-1; TRBD2 aligns across 11 bases. This CDR3 region has 16 residues. V was pared by 2 bases and J by 9 bases, with 9 bases of the junction left unmatched. Germline CDR1 and CDR2: MGHRA and YSYEKL. The CDR3 spells CASSQSLAGGPVEQFF. DNA of the CDR3: TGCGCCAGCAGCCAATCATTAGCGGGAGGGCCAGTTGAGCAGTTCTTC.

The V call is TRBV25-1, the J call TRBJ1-1; D unclear. The CDR3 loop spans 16 amino acids. Germline CDR1 MGHDK, CDR2 SYGVNS. Trimming left V 6 bases short and J 0 bases short, with 17 bases between. This chain's CDR3 is CASSPLGWQMNTEAFF. In DNA, the CDR3 is TGTGCCAGCAGCCCGCTTGGTTGGCAGATGAACACTGAAGCTTTCTTT.

The chain recombines TRBV4-1 with TRBJ2-5, with 10 bases lining up with TRBD2. The length of the CDR3 is 16 residues. CDR1 and CDR2 (germline): MGHRA, YSYEKL. V was clipped by 0 bases and J by 4 bases; unmatched bases: 5. The DNA for the CDR3 is TGCGCCAGCAGCCAAGATGCAGCGGGGGGGCTAGAGACCCAGTACTTC. Translation gives CASSQDAAGGLETQYF.

The rearrangement links TRBV18 to TRBJ1-5, with D perhaps TRBD1 (5 bases). This CDR3 has 16 amino acids. Germline V lookup: CDR1 KGHSH, CDR2 LQKENI. V gave up 3 bases and J gave up 0 bases, with 12 bases separating them. This CDR3 is CASSPGTPYSNQPQHF. CDR3 bases: TGTGCCAGCTCACCGGGGACTCCTTATAGCAATCAGCCCCAGCATTTT. The full variable domain, in which reference TRBV18 and TRBJ1-5 provide the parts outside the CDR3, is NAGVMQNPRHLVRRRGQEARLRCSPMKGHSHVYWYRQLPEEGLKFMVYLQKENIIDESGMPKERFSAEFPKEGPSILRIQQVVRGDSAAYFCASSPGTPYSNQPQHFGDGTRLSIL.

The chain employs TRBV11-2 and TRBJ2-7; a weak D match, TRBD2 (5 bases). This CDR3 has 12 residues. V dropped 2 bases and J dropped 5 bases, with 7 bases sitting between them. Germline V gene sequence: CDR1 SGHAT, CDR2 FQNNGV. The CDR3 region has the DNA TGTGCCAGCAGCTTAAGAGGGAACGAGCAGTACTTC. Encoded protein: CASSLRGNEQYF.

This chain joins TRBV5-4 and TRBJ1-1; D not certain. Germline CDR1 is SGHNT and CDR2 is YYREEE (reference sequence). The CDR3 runs to 13 residues. Trimming cost V 0 bases and J 5 bases, with 8 bases left between them. The CDR3 sequence: CASSLGTATEAFF. CDR3 nucleotides: TGTGCCAGCAGCTTGGGAACTGCGACTGAAGCTTTCTTT.

The J gene is TRBJ2-2, the V gene TRBV3-1 (or the pseudogene TRBV3-2); D tentatively reads TRBD1 or TRBD2 (5 bases each). V lost 4 bases and J lost 5, with 17 bases in between. From germline, CDR1 is LGHDT and CDR2 YNNKEL (reference sequence). The CDR3 has 16 residues. The CDR3 region has the DNA TGTGCCAGCAGCCCCCGGGGTACGGGGCGAACCGGGGAGCTGTTTTTT. Its protein product is CASSPRGTGRTGELFF.

Only one count was recorded for this clone. This chain joins TRBV11-2 and TRBJ1-5, with D possibly matching TRBD1 (6 bases). The CDR3 length is 15 residues. V was clipped by 4 bases and J by 4 bases, with 14 bases between them. Germline assignment: CDR1 SGHAT and CDR2 FQNNGV. The CDR3 DNA sequence: TGTGCCAGCAGCTACAGGGCCCCAGCAAATCAGCCCCAGCATTTT. As protein: CASSYRAPANQPQHF.

V and J are TRBV5-5 and TRBJ1-2; D perhaps matches TRBD1 (5 bases). The germline V and J ends were trimmed by 0 bases and 9 bases, with 18 bases remaining between them. The CDR3 consists of 15 residues. Germline CDR1 is SGHKS and CDR2 is YYEKEE (reference sequence). The CDR3 loop is CASSLERQGGNRYTF. CDR3 DNA: TGTGCCAGCAGCTTGGAGAGGCAGGGTGGAAATCGCTACACCTTC.

This chain links TRBV3-1 (or the pseudogene TRBV3-2) with TRBJ2-2, with 7 positions matching TRBD2. Unmatched junction bases numbered 9, after V lost 4 bases and J lost 4 bases. Germline V gene lookup returns CDR1 LGHDT and CDR2 YNNKEL (reference sequence). This CDR3 contains 16 residues. CDR3 sequence (DNA): TGTGCCAGCAGCCGAAAAGGACTAGTCGCCACCGGGGAGCTGTTTTTT. The encoded protein is CASSRKGLVATGELFF.

The chain employs TRBV5-8 and TRBJ2-1; 11 nucleotides match TRBD2. Per the germline V gene, CDR1 is SGHTS and CDR2 is YDEGEE. CDR3 size: 18 residues. J lost 7 bases, V lost 4 bases, and 16 bases had no gene match. The DNA for the CDR3 is TGTGCCAGCAGCCTTGCAACCATAGCGGGAGGGCCGCGGAATGAGCAGTTCTTC. Residues: CASSLATIAGGPRNEQFF.

The rearrangement uses TRBV10-3 and TRBJ1-2; D is possibly TRBD1 (5 bases). V lost 8 bases to trimming and J lost 4 bases, with 14 bases between them. The CDR3 is 13 amino acids. Germline V gene data show CDR1 as ENHRY and CDR2 as SYGVKD. DNA of the CDR3: TGTGCCATCGGGGCGGGGGAGACCTATGGCTACACCTTC. It yields the protein CAIGAGETYGYTF.

The chain combines TRBV6-6 with TRBJ2-7; D tentatively reads TRBD1 or TRBD2 (5 bases each). Trimming took 5 bases from V and 5 from J, leaving 10 bases between them. Germline lookup yields CDR1 MNHNY and CDR2 SVGAGI (reference sequence). This CDR3 is 12 amino acids long. The CDR3 here is CASSPPGHEQYV. The CDR3 DNA reads as TGTGCCAGCAGTCCCCCGGGACACGAGCAGTACGTC.

The rearrangement links TRBV29-1 to TRBJ1-5; perhaps TRBD1 as D (6 bases). The CDR3 extends over 13 amino acids. V dropped 6 bases and J dropped 11 bases, with 20 bases sitting between them. Germline loops: CDR1 SQVTM, CDR2 ANQGSEA. CDR3 residues: CSVKWGAHGTQHF. Written as DNA, the CDR3 is TGCAGCGTAAAATGGGGGGCCCATGGAACCCAGCATTTT.

CDR3 nucleotides: TGCAGCGCGAAAAACCCGGACAGAAGTAACACTGAAGCTTTCTTT. Its translation is CSAKNPDRSNTEAFF. This chain connects TRBV29-1 to TRBJ1-1; weak D call: TRBD1 (6 bases). V was cut by 7 bases and J by 2 bases, with 20 bases left in between. The CDR3 is 15 residues long. Germline loops: CDR1 SQVTM, CDR2 ANQGSEA.

The chain recombines TRBV9 with TRBJ2-2; D is unclear. V lost 0 bases and J 0 bases, leaving 9 bases between the germline ends. This CDR3 comprises 16 residues. The germline CDR1 and CDR2 sequences are SGDLS and YYNGEE. The CDR3 region is CASSVELMANTGELFF. CDR3 DNA sequence: TGTGCCAGCAGCGTAGAGCTAATGGCGAACACCGGGGAGCTGTTTTTT. The full variable domain, completed using reference TRBV9 and TRBJ2-2, is DSGVTQTPKHLITATGQRVTLRCSPRSGDLSVYWYQQSLDQGLQFLIQYYNGEERAKGNILERFSAQQFPDLHSELNLSSLELGDSALYFCASSVELMANTGELFFGEGSRLTVL.